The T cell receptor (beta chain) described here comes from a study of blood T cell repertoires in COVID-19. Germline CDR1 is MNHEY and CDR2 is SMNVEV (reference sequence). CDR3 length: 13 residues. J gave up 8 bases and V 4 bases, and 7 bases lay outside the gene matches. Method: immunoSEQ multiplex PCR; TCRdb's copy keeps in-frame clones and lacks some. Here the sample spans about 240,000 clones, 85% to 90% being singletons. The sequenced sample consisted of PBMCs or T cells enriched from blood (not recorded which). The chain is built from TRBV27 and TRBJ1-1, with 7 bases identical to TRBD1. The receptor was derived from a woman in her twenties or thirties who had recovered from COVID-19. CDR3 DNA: TGTGCCAGCAGTTCCACGCCGGGACAGGAAGCTTTCTTT. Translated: CASSSTPGQEAFF.